This TCR beta chain originates from a study of blood T cell repertoires in COVID-19. Overall study context: T cells, B-cell-depleted T cells, or PBMCs supplied cDNA or gDNA.

Enrolled through a virtual design, the participants were between roughly 18 and 90 years of age and came from some 25 US areas. Germline V gene sequence: CDR1 MGHRA, CDR2 YSYEKL. With 3 bases clipped from V and 2 bases from J, the junction kept 3 bases outside the gene matches. The CDR3 contains 14 residues. How the authors handled the data: Reference gene primer amplification yielded estimated nucleated cell counts. Assay: immunoSEQ multiplex PCR; the TCRdb copy retains only in-frame clones and omits some. V and J calls and clone size come straight from that table; D and trimming were deduced from the DNA. This table has some 250,000 clones, 89% appearing once.

The receptor comes from a woman in her 30s with acute COVID-19. Sequencing was carried out using PBMCs or T cells enriched from blood (not recorded which). J is TRBJ2-7 and V is TRBV4-1; 8 bases map to TRBD1. CDR3 region: CASSHWTGTYEQYF. The CDR3 DNA is TGCGCCAGCAGCCACTGGACAGGGACCTACGAGCAGTACTTC.